A selection of T cell receptor beta chains follows, all from one sample in a study of blood T cell repertoires in COVID-19. Clones were sequenced by immunoSEQ multiplex PCR, and TCRdb holds only the in-frame ones, with some missing. In the table there are 150,000 or so clones, 75% to 90% of which are singletons. Sequenced input: PBMCs or T cells enriched from blood (not recorded which). These receptors all come from a man aged 50-60 years who had recovered from COVID-19. CDR3s include the opening cysteine and the closing phenylalanine or tryptophan. Each record gives: V gene, CDR3 protein.

>TRBV7-2
CASSSPSSGGADTQYF
>TRBV5-1
CASSSGHLRGRAFF
>TRBV7-9
CASSLDFKPQHF
>TRBV7-8
CASSTSSGRRGNEQFF
>TRBV24-1
CATRGTGHRAFF
>TRBV2
CASSRQGLSSYNEQFF
>TRBV9
CASSSRDRYSGNTIYF
>TRBV18
CASSPSRDRGPGNTIYF
>TRBV29-1
CSVAGTGGNQPQHF
>TRBV7-8
CASSLANGDYGYTF
>TRBV5-1
CASSIDRVSAGNTIYF
>TRBV7-2
CASSAGVTDTQYF
>TRBV4-1
CASSQLVLSGNTIYF
>TRBV7-3
CASSQNLPGDGSPLHF
>TRBV14
CASSSRTGGRDTEAFF
>TRBV6-2/TRBV6-3
CASSAAGLVDNEQFF
>TRBV27
CASSRGGASGNTIYF
>TRBV10-3
CAASGHTNTEAFF
>TRBV19
CASSWMEGRNEQFF
>TRBV27
CASSLYGDGYTF
>TRBV7-7
CASSKRTGGITGELFF
>TRBV5-1
CASSKMASGDNEQFF
>TRBV6-2/TRBV6-3
CASSYARLRGADTQYF
>TRBV10-3
CAISGMAGETQYF
>TRBV28
CASRYRGTSPLHF
>TRBV18
CASSLTGTGALEQYF
>TRBV28
CASSLSLAGDYNEQFF
>TRBV7-9
CASSPRARGSYNEQFF
>TRBV6-2/TRBV6-3
CASSWGLTGGQNIQYF
>TRBV27
CASSQGQGRGQPQHF
>TRBV11-2
CASRPNRGKDTEAFF
>TRBV6-2/TRBV6-3
CASSSPRTEAKNIQYF
>TRBV3-1/TRBV3-2
CASSQPAGLAEAFF
>TRBV5-5
CASRGLAKNIQYF
>TRBV7-2
CASSLGGAINIQYF
>TRBV24-1
CATSVGRGSYNEQFF
>TRBV27
CASSSGTGGGYGYTF
>TRBV9
CASSVGGRQGDIQYF
>TRBV28
CASSSGGGNYGYTF
>TRBV11-2
CASSSLGQTYNEQFF
>TRBV7-6
CASSPRDRGAGANVLTF
>TRBV7-2
CASSMTGSNTEAFF
>TRBV29-1
CSVRGTGARGYTF
>TRBV6-5
CASSYEGGDSPLHF
>TRBV6-5
CAILDSRGSGYTF
>TRBV28
CASSLQGGGYTF
>TRBV4-3
CASSQAGTAYNEQFF
>TRBV30
CAWTQGWSGELFF
>TRBV27
CATGTGKGNNEKLFF